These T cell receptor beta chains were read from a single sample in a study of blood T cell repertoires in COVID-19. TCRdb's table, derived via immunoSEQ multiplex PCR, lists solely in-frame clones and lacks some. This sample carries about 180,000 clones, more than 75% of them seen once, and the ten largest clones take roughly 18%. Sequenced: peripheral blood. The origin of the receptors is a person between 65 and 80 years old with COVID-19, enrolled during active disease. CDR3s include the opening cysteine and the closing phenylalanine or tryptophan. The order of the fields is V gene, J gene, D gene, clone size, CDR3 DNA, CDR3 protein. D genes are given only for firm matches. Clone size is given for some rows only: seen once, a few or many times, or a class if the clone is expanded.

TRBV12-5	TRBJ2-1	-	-	TGTGCTAGTGGTTTGGCTACCGGGACTCCATTTAACAATGAGCAGTTCTTC	CASGLATGTPFNNEQFF
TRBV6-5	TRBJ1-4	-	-	TGTGCCAGCAGCCAATCGTGGGCGGGCGGTGAAAAACTGTTTTTT	CASSQSWAGGEKLFF
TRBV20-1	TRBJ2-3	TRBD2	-	TGCAGTGCTAGTGGCGGCGGGAGGACTAGCACAGATACGCAGTATTTT	CSASGGGRTSTDTQYF
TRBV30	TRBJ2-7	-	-	TGTGCCTGGGGACACAGACCCTACGAGCAGTACTTC	CAWGHRPYEQYF
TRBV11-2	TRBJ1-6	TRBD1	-	TGTGCCAGCAGCACCCGACAGGGAAAAGTTTCCTATAATTCACCCCTCCACTTT	CASSTRQGKVSYNSPLHF
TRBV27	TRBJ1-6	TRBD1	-	TGTGCCAGCAGCCGGGACAGGGTCGATAATTCACCCCTCCACTTT	CASSRDRVDNSPLHF
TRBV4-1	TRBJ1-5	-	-	TGCGCCAGCAGCCAAAGGCTAGACCAGCCCCAGCATTTT	CASSQRLDQPQHF
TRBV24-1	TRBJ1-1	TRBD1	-	TGTGCCACCCAACCAGGACAGGGCAACACTGAAGCTTTCTTT	CATQPGQGNTEAFF
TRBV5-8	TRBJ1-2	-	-	TGTGCCAGCACCCCTAGGTTGGGCTATGGCTACACCTTC	CASTPRLGYGYTF
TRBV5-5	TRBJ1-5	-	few	TGTGCCAGCAGCTTGACGACTCAGGGTTGGGTGCCCCAGCATTTT	CASSLTTQGWVPQHF
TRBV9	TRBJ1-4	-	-	TGTGCCAGCAGCGTCGGGGGAGCTGCAACTAATGAAAAACTGTTTTTT	CASSVGGAATNEKLFF
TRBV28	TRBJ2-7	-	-	TGTGCCAGCAGTTTATTATCCGGGGAGGTGACCTACGAGCAGTACTTC	CASSLLSGEVTYEQYF
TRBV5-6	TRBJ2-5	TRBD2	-	TGTGCCAGCAGCCGTGGAGCCGGGACTAAGAAAGAGACCCAGTACTTC	CASSRGAGTKKETQYF
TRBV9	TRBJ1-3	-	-	TGTGCCAGCAGCGTAGATCCAGGGCCCTCTGGAAACACCATATATTTT	CASSVDPGPSGNTIYF
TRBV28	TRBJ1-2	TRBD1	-	TGTGCCAGCCGGGACAGGGGTTTCTATGGCTACACCTTC	CASRDRGFYGYTF
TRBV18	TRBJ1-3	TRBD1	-	TGTGCCAGCTCACCAACAGGGGGCGACCACTTCTCTGGAAACACCATATATTTT	CASSPTGGDHFSGNTIYF
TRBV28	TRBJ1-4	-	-	TGTGCCAGCAGCGAACTCCGGAGTCAAAATGAAAAACTGTTTTTT	CASSELRSQNEKLFF
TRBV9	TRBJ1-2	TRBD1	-	TGTGCCAGCAGCATGGGACAGGGTGACTATGGCTACACCTTC	CASSMGQGDYGYTF
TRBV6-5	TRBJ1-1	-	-	TGTGCCAGCAGTTACGGGCAGACAAACACTGAAGCTTTCTTT	CASSYGQTNTEAFF
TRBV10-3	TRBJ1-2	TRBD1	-	TGTGCCATCAGTGAGCCCGGGACAGGGAACTATGGCTACACCTTC	CAISEPGTGNYGYTF
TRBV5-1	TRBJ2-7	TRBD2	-	TGCGCCAGCAGCTTGGTGGGGACTAGCGACCTCTACGAGCAGTACTTC	CASSLVGTSDLYEQYF
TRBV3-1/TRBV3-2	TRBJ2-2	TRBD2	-	TGTGCCAGCAGCCGCTCCCCGGGACTAGCGGGGAGCGTCACCGGGGAGCTGTTTTTT	CASSRSPGLAGSVTGELFF
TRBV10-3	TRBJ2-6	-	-	TGTGCCATCAGTAATAGCCAGGGAAGTACTGGGGCCAACGTCCTGACTTTC	CAISNSQGSTGANVLTF
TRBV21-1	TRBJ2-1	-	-	TGTGCCAGCAGCCCCGGTCGGGGGTATGAGCAGTTCTTC	CASSPGRGYEQFF
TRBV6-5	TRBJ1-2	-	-	TGTGCCAGCAGTTATGAGAGAGTCTATGGCTACACCTTC	CASSYERVYGYTF
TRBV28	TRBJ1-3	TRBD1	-	TGTGCCAGCACGACAGGGAGCTCTGGAAACACCATATATTTT	CASTTGSSGNTIYF
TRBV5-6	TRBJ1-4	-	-	TGTGCCAGCAGCTCACGGGGTAATGAAAAACTGTTTTTT	CASSSRGNEKLFF
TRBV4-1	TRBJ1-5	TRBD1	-	TGCGCCAGCAGCCAAGAGGGACAGCACCAGCCCCAGCATTTT	CASSQEGQHQPQHF
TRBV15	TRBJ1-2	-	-	TGTGCCACCAGCAGACCTCTGGAGAGGGACTATGGCTACACCTTC	CATSRPLERDYGYTF
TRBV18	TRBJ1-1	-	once	TGTGCCAGCTCACCAAAGGGCAGGGATGGCACTGAAGCTTTCTTT	CASSPKGRDGTEAFF
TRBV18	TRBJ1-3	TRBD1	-	TGTGCCAGCTCACCTTGGACAGGGAGCTCTGGAAACACCATATATTTT	CASSPWTGSSGNTIYF
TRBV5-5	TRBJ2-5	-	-	TGTGCCAGCAGGATACGGGGGACCCAAGAGACCCAGTACTTC	CASRIRGTQETQYF
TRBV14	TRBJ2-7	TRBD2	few	TGTGCCAGCAGCCAGCGACTAGCGGGAGGGTCCCACGAGCAGTACTTC	CASSQRLAGGSHEQYF
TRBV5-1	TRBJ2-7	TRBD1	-	TGCGCCAGCAGCTTGGGGGGACAGTCCTACGAGCAGTACTTC	CASSLGGQSYEQYF
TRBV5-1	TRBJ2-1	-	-	TGCGCCAGCAGCTTGGGGCAGGCGGGGTACAATGAGCAGTTCTTC	CASSLGQAGYNEQFF
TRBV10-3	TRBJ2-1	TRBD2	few	TGTGCCATCAGTGAGGCCGGGACTAGCGGGAGAGCTGAGCAGTTCTTC	CAISEAGTSGRAEQFF
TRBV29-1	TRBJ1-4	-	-	TGCAGCGTTGAGTTACAGCCTAATGAAAAACTGTTTTTT	CSVELQPNEKLFF
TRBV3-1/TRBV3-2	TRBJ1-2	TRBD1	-	TGTGCCAGCAGCCAGACACAGGGGGCGGAGGGGGGCTACACCTTC	CASSQTQGAEGGYTF
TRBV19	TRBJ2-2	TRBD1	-	TGTGCCAGTAGTAGTACAGGGGAATCCGGGGAGCTGTTTTTT	CASSSTGESGELFF
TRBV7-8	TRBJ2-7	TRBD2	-	TGTGCCAGCAGCGGCCGAGGGCGGGGGGGCAGGTCCTACGAGCAGTACTTC	CASSGRGRGGRSYEQYF
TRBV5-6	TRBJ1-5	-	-	TGTGCCAGCAGCACCCCGACAGGACGAGATCAGCCCCAGCATTTT	CASSTPTGRDQPQHF
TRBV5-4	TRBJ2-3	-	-	TGTGCCAGCAGGCCTGGAGGACTCACTACTTTAGATACGCAGTATTTT	CASRPGGLTTLDTQYF
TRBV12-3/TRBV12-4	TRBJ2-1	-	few	TGTGCCAGCAGTCCAGCGCACGGGCAGTTCTTC	CASSPAHGQFF
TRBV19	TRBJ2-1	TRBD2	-	TGTGCCAGTACCATGAAAACCGGGACTAGGTCTCTCGATGAGCAGTTCTTC	CASTMKTGTRSLDEQFF
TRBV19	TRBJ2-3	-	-	TGTGCCAGTAGTCCCCAGGACAGCCGCACAGATACGCAGTATTTT	CASSPQDSRTDTQYF
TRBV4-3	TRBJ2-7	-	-	TGCGCCAGCAGCCTGGCAGGGGTTCACGAGCAGTACTTC	CASSLAGVHEQYF
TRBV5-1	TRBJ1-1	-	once	TGCGCCAGCAGCTTGTTGTCTTCGGGAACGGGGACTGAAGCTTTCTTT	CASSLLSSGTGTEAFF
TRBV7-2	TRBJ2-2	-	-	TGTGCCAGCAGCTTAGGGGCTACCGGGGAGCTGTTTTTT	CASSLGATGELFF
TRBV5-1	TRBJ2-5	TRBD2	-	TGCGCCAGTGCTTCAGCTAGCGGGAGTTTGAAGACCCAGTACTTC	CASASASGSLKTQYF
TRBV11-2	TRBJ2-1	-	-	TGTGCCAGCAGCTTAGACCGGACTCACCGCTCCTACAATGAGCAGTTCTTC	CASSLDRTHRSYNEQFF
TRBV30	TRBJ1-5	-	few	TGTGCCTGGAGTGAGGGTGGAGGGCCCCAGCATTTT	CAWSEGGGPQHF
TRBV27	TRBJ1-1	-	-	TGTGCCAGCAGCCCTCGACGGCTCGCGGGGACTGAAGCTTTCTTT	CASSPRRLAGTEAFF
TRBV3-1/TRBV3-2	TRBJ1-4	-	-	TGTGCCAGCAGCCAAGATATACTCGGGGAGGGTGAGGAAAAACTGTTTTTT	CASSQDILGEGEEKLFF